This note documents a single T cell receptor beta chain sequence. Its antigen is unidentified. This sample stems from a study of T-cell reconstitution after alpha-beta-depleted transplantation in children. The V end was cut by 7 bases, the J end by 5 bases, with 23 bases between. The CDR3 loop spans 16 amino acids. The germline V gene encodes CDR1 MNHEY and CDR2 SMNVEV (reference sequence). Study-level findings and limits: The authors attributed T-cell counts and diversity one year after transplant mostly to newly produced T cells.

Unique molecular identifiers were used to barcode this TCRbeta library. TCRdb re-called the PCR reads with MiXCR, one entry per CDR3 protein. The sample has about 600,000 distinct CDR3 sequences; 10% to 15% are singletons. This rearrangement joins TRBV27 to TRBJ2-5; D perhaps matches TRBD2 (6 bases). This clonotype was sampled from a male patient aged 10-17 years who had a stem cell transplant for acute myeloid leukemia, so the T cells may come from the graft donor. The specimen comprised PBMCs, mostly from graft donor cells, sampled 360 days after TCRalphabeta/CD19-depleted stem cell transplant. CDR3 residues: CASKEVADNVRETQYF. CDR3 coding DNA: TGTGCCAGCAAAGAGGTAGCGGACAACGTAAGGGAGACCCAGTACTTC.